These T cell receptor beta chains were read from a single sample in a study of spatial heterogeneity in lung cancer. TCRdb processed the 5' RACE reads anew with MiXCR; each CDR3 protein has one entry. Here the sample spans about 20,000 distinct CDR3 sequences, about 2.7% being singletons. The material was lung tumor tissue, obtained at surgery. These receptors were obtained from a male donor with early-stage non-small cell lung cancer. Both conserved end residues are part of each CDR3. The D gene is left open where the match is weak. Where a row states a size, it is once, few, many or the class of an expanded clone; other rows omit it.

TRBV10-3	.	many	TRBJ1-1	CAIAAAMNTEAFF	TGTGCCATCGCGGCCGCCATGAACACTGAAGCTTTCTTT
TRBV20-1	.	many	TRBJ1-1	CSAREGASEAFF	TGCAGTGCTAGAGAGGGGGCCAGCGAAGCTTTCTTT
TRBV6-1	.	many	TRBJ1-1	CASSARASVGATEAFF	TGTGCCAGCAGTGCCCGAGCGTCCGTGGGGGCCACTGAAGCTTTCTTT
TRBV5-1	.	many	TRBJ1-4	CASSRNEPGRGNEKLFF	TGCGCCAGCAGCAGAAACGAACCGGGCCGGGGAAATGAAAAACTGTTTTTT
TRBV19	TRBD1	many	TRBJ2-5	CASSTQGGQETQYF	TGTGCCAGTAGTACACAGGGGGGCCAAGAGACCCAGTACTTC
TRBV30	.	many	TRBJ2-7	CAWIRTGTGAYEQYF	TGTGCCTGGATACGAACCGGGACCGGAGCCTACGAGCAGTACTTC
TRBV20-1	TRBD1	many	TRBJ1-1	CSAAQGGGNTEAFF	TGCAGTGCCGCACAAGGGGGCGGAAACACTGAAGCTTTCTTT
TRBV29-1	.	many	TRBJ1-1	CSVAPANTEAFF	TGCAGCGTTGCGCCAGCCAACACTGAAGCTTTCTTT
TRBV12-3/TRBV12-4	.	many	TRBJ1-6	CASSFGSENSPLHF	TGTGCCAGCAGTTTCGGGAGTGAAAATTCACCCCTCCACTTT
TRBV28	.	many	TRBJ1-5	CASSFVGSNQPQHF	TGTGCCAGCAGTTTCGTGGGTAGCAATCAGCCCCAGCATTTT
TRBV12-3/TRBV12-4	.	many	TRBJ1-1	CASSFGSWNTEAFF	TGTGCCAGCAGTTTCGGCAGCTGGAACACTGAAGCTTTCTTT
TRBV7-9	TRBD2	many	TRBJ2-1	CASSLGLAVYNEQFF	TGTGCCAGCAGCTTAGGGCTAGCGGTCTACAATGAGCAGTTCTTC
TRBV6-5	.	many	TRBJ2-3	CASRRGLFTDTQYF	TGTGCCAGCAGACGGGGACTTTTCACAGATACGCAGTATTTT
TRBV6-6	.	many	TRBJ2-5	CASSDRGSGRAQYF	TGTGCCAGCAGTGATCGGGGCTCCGGCCGGGCCCAGTACTTC
TRBV7-8	TRBD2	many	TRBJ2-5	CASSLAGGETQYF	TGTGCCAGCAGCCTAGCGGGGGGGGAGACCCAGTACTTC
TRBV12-3/TRBV12-4	.	many	TRBJ2-1	CASSLLAENEQFF	TGTGCCAGCAGTTTATTAGCGGAGAATGAGCAGTTCTTC
TRBV12-3/TRBV12-4	.	many	TRBJ1-3	CASSLGLNTIYF	TGTGCCAGCAGCTTAGGGTTAAACACCATATATTTT
TRBV10-3	.	many	TRBJ1-2	CATGDGNYGYTF	TGTGCCACCGGGGATGGAAACTATGGCTACACCTTC
TRBV4-1	.	many	TRBJ1-2	CASSQGQRGYTF	TGCGCCAGCAGCCAAGGGCAGAGGGGCTACACCTTC
TRBV29-1	.	many	TRBJ1-2	CSVGSEGPYYGYTF	TGCAGCGTTGGGAGTGAGGGGCCGTACTATGGCTACACCTTC
TRBV6-5	.	many	TRBJ2-2	CASGRANTGELFF	TGTGCCAGCGGGAGAGCGAACACCGGGGAGCTGTTTTTT
TRBV29-1	.	many	TRBJ2-3	CSVEVAGSRTDTQYF	TGCAGCGTTGAAGTCGCGGGATCTCGCACAGATACGCAGTATTTT
TRBV20-1	.	many	TRBJ1-3	CSASSADSGNTIYF	TGCAGTGCTAGTTCAGCGGACTCTGGAAACACCATATATTTT
TRBV5-5	.	many	TRBJ1-2	CASSDWRSGDYGYTF	TGTGCCAGCAGCGACTGGAGGTCAGGGGACTATGGCTACACCTTC
TRBV6-2/TRBV6-3	TRBD1	.	TRBJ1-2	CASSKNRGIDGYTF	TGTGCCAGCAGTAAGAACAGGGGGATTGATGGCTACACCTTC
TRBV29-1	.	many	TRBJ1-4	CSVRAGVEKLFF	TGCAGCGTTCGTGCCGGAGTTGAAAAACTGTTTTTT
TRBV6-1	.	many	TRBJ2-5	CASSEAADYRQETQYF	TGTGCCAGCAGTGAAGCGGCGGACTACCGCCAAGAGACCCAGTACTTC
TRBV29-1	.	medium-sized	TRBJ1-2	CSVRPGRGYGYTF	TGCAGCGTGAGACCGGGGAGGGGCTATGGCTACACCTTC
TRBV29-1	TRBD1	many	TRBJ1-2	CSVERSPQGAGGYTF	TGCAGCGTTGAAAGGAGCCCACAGGGGGCTGGAGGCTACACCTTC
TRBV29-1	TRBD2	many	TRBJ2-1	CSVKLAGGPRNEQFF	TGCAGCGTGAAACTAGCGGGAGGGCCCAGAAATGAGCAGTTCTTC
TRBV20-1	TRBD2	.	TRBJ2-7	CSAGTSGRTEQYF	TGCAGTGCTGGGACTAGCGGGAGGACCGAGCAGTACTTC
TRBV28	.	many	TRBJ2-3	CASSFTDTQYF	TGTGCCAGCAGTTTCACAGATACGCAGTATTTT
TRBV18	.	many	TRBJ2-5	CASSSSTETQYF	TGTGCCAGCTCATCGTCGACGGAGACCCAGTACTTC
TRBV28	TRBD2	many	TRBJ2-7	CASSPGLAGLRYEQYF	TGTGCCAGCAGCCCGGGACTAGCGGGTCTACGGTACGAGCAGTACTTC
TRBV6-1	.	many	TRBJ2-3	CASSYRSGAAGDTQYF	TGTGCCAGCAGTTACCGCTCGGGGGCGGCGGGAGATACGCAGTATTTT
TRBV7-7	TRBD2	many	TRBJ2-1	CASSPSAGGYNEQFF	TGTGCTAGCAGCCCCTCAGCGGGAGGGTACAATGAGCAGTTCTTC